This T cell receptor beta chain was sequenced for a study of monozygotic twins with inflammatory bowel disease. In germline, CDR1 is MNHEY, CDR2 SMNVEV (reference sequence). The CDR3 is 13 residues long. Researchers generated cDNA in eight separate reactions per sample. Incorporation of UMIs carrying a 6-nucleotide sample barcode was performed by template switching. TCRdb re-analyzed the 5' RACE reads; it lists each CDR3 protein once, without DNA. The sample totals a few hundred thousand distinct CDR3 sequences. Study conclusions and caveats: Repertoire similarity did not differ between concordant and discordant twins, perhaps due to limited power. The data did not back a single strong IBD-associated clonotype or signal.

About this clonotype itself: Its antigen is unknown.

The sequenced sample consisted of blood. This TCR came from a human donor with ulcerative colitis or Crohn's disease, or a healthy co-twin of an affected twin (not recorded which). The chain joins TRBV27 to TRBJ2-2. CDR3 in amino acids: CASSFGTTGELFF.